This TCR beta chain was identified during a study of T cell responses to AZD1222 COVID-19 vaccine. General study findings and limits: Repertoire sampling was restricted to post-peak T cell response timepoints. Most donors were white British, females outnumbered males, and clonal diversity was possibly underestimated.

Assay used: immunoSEQ multiplex PCR; TCRdb lists only in-frame clones, some missing. The sample lists roughly 170,000 clones; roughly 87% were seen once. As regards this clone: Its matching antigen is unknown.

Germline V gene sequence: CDR1 LNHDA, CDR2 SQIVND (reference sequence). This CDR3 is 14 amino acids long. V lost 4 bases and J lost 4; bases outside the gene matches: 6. The specimen was peripheral blood, collected on day 0 of AZD1222 vaccination. The source is an adult in good health. The genes are TRBV19 and TRBJ1-2; 7 positions match TRBD1. This CDR3 reads CASSREGAGYGYTF. The CDR3 DNA reads as TGTGCCAGTAGTAGGGAGGGGGCTGGCTATGGCTACACCTTC.